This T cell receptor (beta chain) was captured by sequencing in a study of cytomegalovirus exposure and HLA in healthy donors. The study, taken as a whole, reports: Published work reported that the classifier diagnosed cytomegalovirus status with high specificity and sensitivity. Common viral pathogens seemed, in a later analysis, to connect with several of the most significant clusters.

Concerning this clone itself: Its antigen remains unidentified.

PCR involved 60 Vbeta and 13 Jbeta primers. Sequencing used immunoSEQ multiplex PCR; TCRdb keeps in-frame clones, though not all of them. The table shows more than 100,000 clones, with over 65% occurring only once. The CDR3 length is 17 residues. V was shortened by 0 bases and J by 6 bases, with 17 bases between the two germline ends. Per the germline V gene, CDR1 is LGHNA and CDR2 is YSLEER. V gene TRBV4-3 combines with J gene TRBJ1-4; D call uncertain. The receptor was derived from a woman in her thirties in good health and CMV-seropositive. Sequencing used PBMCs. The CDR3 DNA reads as TGCGCCAGCAGCCAAGAACCGGGCGGGTACTCGTATGAAAAACTGTTTTTT. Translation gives CASSQEPGGYSYEKLFF.